The 27 T cell receptor beta chains presented below share a single source sample, sequenced in a study of CD8 T cells in Susac syndrome (dated by TCRdb to the late 2010s). Libraries were made using the immunoSEQ multiplex PCR assay. RNA was extracted using the RNeasy kit, and 0.5 to 1 microgram was reverse transcribed with random hexamers. TCRdb reworked the public reads: Q25 trimming with fastp, MiXCR clone assembly, productive beta chains retained. Identical CDR3 protein sequences are pooled into one entry, listed with their most common genes and DNA. Here the sample has about 400,000 distinct CDR3 sequences; around 85% occur a single time. Together, the top ten hold more than 0.09% of the sample. The sample was CD8+ T cells from PBMCs. These receptors originate from a human donor with multiple sclerosis.

This rearrangement joins TRBV7-9 to TRBJ2-1; D gene unclear. V was trimmed by 5 bases and J by 3 bases, leaving 14 bases between them. This CDR3 spans 15 amino acids. Germline V lookup: CDR1 SEHNR, CDR2 FQNEAQ (reference sequence). CDR3 DNA: TGTGCCAGCAGCACACGTAACCCTAGCTACAATGAGCAGTTCTTC. It is translated as CASSTRNPSYNEQFF.

The chain recombines TRBV27 with TRBJ2-1; D gene ambiguous. The germline CDR1 and CDR2 sequences are MNHEY and SMNVEV (reference sequence). V gave up 5 bases and J gave up 12 bases, with 20 bases separating them. This CDR3 spans 14 amino acids. The CDR3 is CASSPPDPHEAQFF. DNA of the CDR3: TGTGCCAGCAGTCCCCCGGACCCTCACGAGGCGCAGTTCTTC.

The chain couples TRBV30 to TRBJ2-1; D possibly matches TRBD1 or TRBD2 (5 bases each). V lost 1 base, J lost 8 bases, and 15 bases lay in between. Per germline, CDR1 GTSNPN and CDR2 SVGIG (reference sequence). The CDR3 runs to 14 residues. The CDR3 loop is CAWSGGTGDHEQFF. The CDR3 nucleotides are TGTGCCTGGAGTGGAGGGACCGGGGACCATGAGCAGTTCTTC. Full variable domain (missing parts from reference TRBV30 and TRBJ2-1): SQTIHQWPATLVQPVGSPLSLECTVEGTSNPNLYWYRQAAGRGLQLLFYSVGIGQISSEVPQNLSASRPQDRQFILSSKKLLLSDSGFYLCAWSGGTGDHEQFFGPGTRLTVL.

This clonotype has only a few counts. The junction does not match germline at one end; this may be a read error. This rearrangement joins TRBV12-3 or TRBV12-4 to TRBJ2-2, with a tentative D call TRBD1 (6 bases). This CDR3 comprises 14 residues. The CDR3 loop reads CASSFTGTAGELFF. The CDR3 nucleotides are TGTGCCAGCAGTTTCACAGGGACGGCCGGGGAGCTTTTTTTT.

The J gene is TRBJ1-4, the V gene TRBV4-1; no reliable D call. Germline loops: CDR1 MGHRA, CDR2 YSYEKL. Trimming shortened V by 1 base and J by 0 bases, and 3 bases separated the two germline ends. This CDR3 comprises 14 residues. The CDR3 nucleotides read TGCGCCAGCAGCCAAGTACCAACTAATGAAAAACTGTTTTTT. Its translation is CASSQVPTNEKLFF.

The table lists this clonotype with a count of one. V and J are TRBV10-3 and TRBJ1-1; tentatively, D is TRBD1 (6 bases). The CDR3 runs to 13 residues. The germline CDR1 and CDR2 sequences are ENHRY and SYGVKD. Trimming removed 2 bases from V and 7 bases from J, with 11 bases in between. The CDR3 reads CAISEKRGDEAFF. The CDR3 coding sequence is TGTGCCATCAGTGAGAAAAGGGGGGATGAAGCTTTCTTT.

V and J are TRBV7-2 and TRBJ2-1; 8 bases agree with TRBD2. The CDR3 contains 14 residues. With V trimmed by 4 bases and J by 4 bases, 3 bases remained unmatched. Germline V gene sequence: CDR1 SGHTA, CDR2 FQGNSA. The CDR3 protein is CASSSRGGYNEQFF. DNA for the CDR3: TGTGCCAGCAGCTCCCGGGGGGGTTACAATGAGCAGTTCTTC.

This clonotype was counted between two and nine times. The rearrangement joins TRBV5-6 to TRBJ2-7, with D unclear. Germline V gene data show CDR1 as SGHDT and CDR2 as YYEEEE. The CDR3 has 14 residues. V lost 4 bases and J lost 7, with 18 bases in between. CDR3 protein: CASSIDRASAEQYF. The CDR3 nucleotides read TGTGCCAGCAGCATAGATCGGGCCTCAGCTGAGCAGTACTTC.

In this sample, this clonotype turned up a few times. The rearrangement links TRBV19 to TRBJ1-5; 12 nucleotides match TRBD1. This CDR3 spans 14 amino acids. Germline trimming cut 6 bases from V and 6 bases from J; bases unmatched to any gene: 3. Germline V CDR1 and CDR2: LNHDA, SQIVND (reference sequence). CDR3 bases: TGTGCCAGTAGCCGGGACAGGGGGCGTCAGCCCCAGCATTTT. Residues: CASSRDRGRQPQHF.

This clonotype was seen more than once but under ten times. The genes are TRBV12-3 or TRBV12-4 and TRBJ2-3, with TRBD2 identical over 11 bases. V was pared by 8 bases and J by 6 bases, with 10 bases of the junction left unmatched. CDR3 length equals 15 residues. The CDR3 DNA reads as TGTGCCAGCTCCCCAGGGACTAGCGGTTCGGATACGCAGTATTTT. Its translation is CASSPGTSGSDTQYF.

The CDR3 protein is CASSGGPTGDEKLFF. The CDR3 nucleotides read TGTGCCAGCAGTGGGGGCCCCACGGGTGATGAAAAACTGTTTTTT. The genes are TRBV6-1 and TRBJ1-4; D may be TRBD1 (5 bases). V lost 4 bases to trimming and J lost 6 bases, with 15 bases between them. From germline, CDR1 is MNHNS and CDR2 SASEGT. The CDR3 sequence is 15 residues long.

V usage is TRBV6-1 and J usage is TRBJ1-2; 11 bases match TRBD1. The V segment lost 5 bases and the J segment 8 bases; nucleotides outside the gene matches: 4. The CDR3 length is 13 residues. Germline V CDR1 and CDR2: MNHNS, SASEGT. Here the CDR3 reads CASSWDRGSGYTF. CDR3 sequence (DNA): TGTGCCAGCAGTTGGGACAGGGGGAGCGGCTACACCTTC.

The V call is TRBV6-1, the J call TRBJ2-2; D is possibly TRBD1 or TRBD2 (5 bases each). Trimming removed 6 bases from V and 4 bases from J, with 12 bases in between. The CDR3 has 14 residues. Looked up from germline, CDR1 is MNHNS and CDR2 is SASEGT. CDR3 protein: CASSERGGTGELFF. The CDR3 nucleotides read TGTGCCAGCAGCGAACGGGGCGGCACCGGGGAGCTGTTTTTT.

The V and J genes are TRBV3-1 and TRBJ2-2; 12 bases align to TRBD2. The CDR3 is made up of 16 amino acids. Trimming at V came to 6 bases and at J to 6 bases, leaving 8 bases not matched to a gene. The germline V gene has CDR1 LGHDT and CDR2 YNNKEL (reference sequence). CDR3 loop: CASRQTSGSFAGELFF. The DNA of the CDR3 is TGTGCCAGCAGACAGACTAGCGGGAGCTTCGCCGGGGAGCTGTTTTTT.

The chain carries TRBV28 and TRBJ2-7, with D unclear. V lost 3 bases and J lost 0, with 9 bases in between. There are 14 residues in the CDR3. Germline CDR1 and CDR2: MDHEN and SYDVKM. CDR3 sequence reads: CASSLAVSSYEQYF. The CDR3 coding sequence is TGTGCCAGCAGTTTGGCCGTGAGCTCCTACGAGCAGTACTTC.

V usage is TRBV19 and J usage is TRBJ1-5, with D possibly matching TRBD1 (6 bases). The CDR3 contains 14 residues. V lost 5 bases to trimming and J lost 5 bases, with 13 bases between them. Germline V lookup: CDR1 LNHDA, CDR2 SQIVND (reference sequence). In DNA, the CDR3 is TGTGCCAGTAGTCTTTTCCAGGGGTATCAGCCCCAGCATTTT. It yields the protein CASSLFQGYQPQHF.

The sample holds one count of this clonotype. V is TRBV3-1 and J is TRBJ1-2; 7 bases are a match to TRBD1. V shed 5 bases and J 4 bases; nucleotides not matched to a gene: 10. Germline V lookup: CDR1 LGHDT, CDR2 YNNKEL (reference sequence). The CDR3 length is 15 residues. Here the CDR3 reads CASSLTGVGVYGYTF. In nucleotides, the CDR3 is TGTGCCAGCAGCTTAACAGGGGTCGGGGTCTATGGCTACACCTTC.

V gene TRBV27 combines with J gene TRBJ2-7, with D perhaps assigned TRBD1 or TRBD2 (5 bases each). The CDR3 consists of 14 residues. Looked up from germline, CDR1 is MNHEY and CDR2 is SMNVEV (reference sequence). The V and J ends lost 7 bases and 5 bases respectively, with 18 bases between them. In DNA form, the CDR3 reads TGTGCCAGCAAGTTCGGGGCGGAGCTCAACGAGCAGTACTTC. Its protein product is CASKFGAELNEQYF.

This clonotype was detected only a few times. DNA for the CDR3: TGTGCCAGCCTCGCCGGTAGTGATTCACCCCTCCACTTT. Translated: CASLAGSDSPLHF. The chain combines TRBV6-1 with TRBJ1-6; D uncertain. The germline V gene encodes CDR1 MNHNS and CDR2 SASEGT. This CDR3 comprises 13 residues. Deletions cut 8 bases from V and 8 bases from J, with 13 bases between.

V is TRBV5-1 and J is TRBJ1-1, with D possibly TRBD1 on 6 matching bases. Germline V CDR1 and CDR2: SGHRS, YFSETQ. CDR3 length: 12 amino acids. V was clipped by 1 base and J by 8 bases, with 9 bases between them. CDR3 bases: TGCGCCAGCAGCTTGAACAGGGAGGAAGCTTTCTTT. Its translation is CASSLNREEAFF.

This clonotype was picked up one time. This chain connects TRBV6-1 to TRBJ1-6, with 7 bases identical to TRBD1. Unmatched junction bases numbered 6, after V lost 3 bases and J lost 7 bases. This CDR3 contains 15 residues. Germline-derived CDR1 and CDR2 are MNHNS and SASEGT. CDR3 DNA sequence: TGTGCCAGCAGTGAGAGTTCAGGGGGGAATTCACCCCTCCACTTT. Encoded protein: CASSESSGGNSPLHF.

The chain recombines TRBV4-1 with TRBJ2-2, with D possibly TRBD2 on 6 matching bases. The V gene lost 4 bases and the J gene lost 5 bases, with 14 bases spanning the gap. This CDR3 region has 15 residues. From germline, CDR1 is MGHRA and CDR2 YSYEKL. The CDR3 sequence is CASSPSSGETGELFF. In nucleotides, the CDR3 is TGCGCCAGCAGCCCTTCCTCGGGGGAAACCGGGGAGCTGTTTTTT.

The rearrangement joins TRBV4-1 to TRBJ2-1; D call uncertain. Trimming removed 6 bases at V and 4 bases at J, with 10 bases between. This CDR3 is 13 amino acids long. Germline V gene sequence: CDR1 MGHRA, CDR2 YSYEKL. The CDR3 is CASRQDGYNEQFF. The CDR3 region has the DNA TGCGCCAGCAGGCAGGACGGATACAATGAGCAGTTCTTC.

There are a few counts of this clonotype. The chain is built from TRBV5-5 and TRBJ2-1; 16 positions match TRBD2. V dropped 4 bases and J dropped 7; count of bases not matched to a gene: 11. The germline V gene encodes CDR1 SGHKS and CDR2 YYEKEE (reference sequence). The CDR3 contains 18 residues. CDR3 residues: CASSPGTSGGDLVNEQFF. Here the CDR3 DNA reads TGTGCCAGCAGCCCTGGGACTAGCGGGGGGGATCTAGTGAATGAGCAGTTCTTC. Full variable domain (missing parts from reference TRBV5-5 and TRBJ2-1): DAGVTQSPTHLIKTRGQQVTLRCSPISGHKSVSWYQQVLGQGPQFIFQYYEKEERGRGNFPDRFSARQFPNYSSELNVNALLLGDSALYLCASSPGTSGGDLVNEQFFGPGTRLTVL.

The gene calls are TRBV9 and TRBJ2-1; maybe TRBD2 (6 bases). This CDR3 contains 16 residues. Germline V lookup: CDR1 SGDLS, CDR2 YYNGEE. V was trimmed by 0 bases and J by 6 bases, leaving 16 bases between them. The DNA of the CDR3 is TGTGCCAGCAGCGTAGATTCGGGGGACCGATTCAATGAGCAGTTCTTC. Protein: CASSVDSGDRFNEQFF. Looking up the rest from reference TRBV9 and TRBJ2-1 gives the full variable domain: DSGVTQTPKHLITATGQRVTLRCSPRSGDLSVYWYQQSLDQGLQFLIQYYNGEERAKGNILERFSAQQFPDLHSELNLSSLELGDSALYFCASSVDSGDRFNEQFFGPGTRLTVL.

This sequence joins TRBV12-3 or TRBV12-4 and TRBJ2-7; the D call may be TRBD1 or TRBD2 (5 bases each). The CDR3 runs to 13 residues. V was cut by 3 bases and J by 2 bases, with 8 bases left in between. The CDR3 loop is CASSFGAPYEQYF. CDR3 in DNA: TGTGCCAGCAGTTTCGGGGCCCCCTACGAGCAGTACTTC.

This rearrangement joins TRBV5-6 to TRBJ2-2; tentative D call: TRBD1 (5 bases). V was cut by 0 bases and J by 3 bases, with 15 bases left in between. The CDR3 totals 17 residues. Per germline, CDR1 SGHDT and CDR2 YYEEEE. The CDR3 DNA sequence: TGTGCCAGCAGCTTGGAGCCAGGGCTGTTGGACACCGGGGAGCTGTTTTTT. As protein: CASSLEPGLLDTGELFF. Together with reference TRBV5-6 and TRBJ2-2, the CDR3 gives the full variable domain: DAGVTQSPTHLIKTRGQQVTLRCSPKSGHDTVSWYQQALGQGPQFIFQYYEEEERQRGNFPDRFSGHQFPNYSSELNVNALLLGDSALYLCASSLEPGLLDTGELFFGEGSRLTVL.